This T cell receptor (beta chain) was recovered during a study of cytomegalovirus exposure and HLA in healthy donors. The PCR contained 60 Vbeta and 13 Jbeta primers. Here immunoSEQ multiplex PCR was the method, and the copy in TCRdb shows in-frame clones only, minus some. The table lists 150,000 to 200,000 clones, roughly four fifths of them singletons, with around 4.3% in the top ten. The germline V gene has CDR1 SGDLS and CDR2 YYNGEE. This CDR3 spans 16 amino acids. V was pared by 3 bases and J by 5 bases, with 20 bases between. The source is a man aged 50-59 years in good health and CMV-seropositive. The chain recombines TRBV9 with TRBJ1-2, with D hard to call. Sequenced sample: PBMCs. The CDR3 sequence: CASSAGGTPVGYGYTF. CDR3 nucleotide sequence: TGTGCCAGCAGCGCTGGAGGCACCCCTGTCGGGTATGGCTACACCTTC.